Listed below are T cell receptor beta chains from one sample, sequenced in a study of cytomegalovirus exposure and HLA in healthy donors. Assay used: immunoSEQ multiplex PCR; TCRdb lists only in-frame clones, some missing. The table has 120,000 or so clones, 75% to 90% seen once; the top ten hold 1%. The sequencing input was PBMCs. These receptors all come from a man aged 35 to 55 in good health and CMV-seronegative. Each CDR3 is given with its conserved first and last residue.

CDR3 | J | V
CSALAGNTIYF | TRBJ1-3 | TRBV29-1
CASSPGVSQGSYEQYF | TRBJ2-7 | TRBV18
CASSSDRLTYEQYF | TRBJ2-7 | TRBV7-9
CAGSGQASTDTQYF | TRBJ2-3 | TRBV6-1
CASSLRDRSNYGYTF | TRBJ1-2 | TRBV28
CASSLWSGGGGNEKLFF | TRBJ1-4 | TRBV28
CASSPPPGTANTGELFF | TRBJ2-2 | TRBV4-1
CASSGRDRGPDGYTF | TRBJ1-2 | TRBV5-4
CASSRRWFGQGEPSGANVLTF | TRBJ2-6 | TRBV14
CASSDRGLSNQPQHF | TRBJ1-5 | TRBV6-1
CASSRKAGTGSYEQYF | TRBJ2-7 | TRBV5-6
CASSDRTSGSNEQFF | TRBJ2-1 | TRBV10-1
CASSQDRTVGRHGYTF | TRBJ1-2 | TRBV4-2
CASSPGGTYEQYF | TRBJ2-7 | TRBV7-2
CASSRAGEGYTF | TRBJ1-2 | TRBV5-1
CASSDWASGRAYEQYF | TRBJ2-7 | TRBV2
CASIRVNTEAFF | TRBJ1-1 | TRBV6-1
CASSLEGTDTQYF | TRBJ2-3 | TRBV7-9
CASSAQGHTEAFF | TRBJ1-1 | TRBV13
CASSYATGTASYEQYF | TRBJ2-7 | TRBV5-6
CASSAGPHNSPLHF | TRBJ1-6 | TRBV2
CASSLVGTPLNNQPQHF | TRBJ1-5 | TRBV7-2
CASSPATGRRTEAFF | TRBJ1-1 | TRBV27
CASRLAGGPDEQFF | TRBJ2-1 | TRBV27
CASSFGDRGVPQPQHF | TRBJ1-5 | TRBV28
CASSSRTSGSWNTQYF | TRBJ2-3 | TRBV7-2
CASSRTNRGYEQYF | TRBJ2-7 | TRBV6-5
CASSPSSSSLAYNEQFF | TRBJ2-1 | TRBV13
CASSPPGQGIYEQYF | TRBJ2-7 | TRBV7-9
CASSGDSGNTIYF | TRBJ1-3 | TRBV2
CAWSTPPGQGEKLFF | TRBJ1-4 | TRBV30
CASSLSGGASGELFF | TRBJ2-2 | TRBV6-5
CASSQGGITDTQYF | TRBJ2-3 | TRBV5-1
CASRQSSGAGTDTQYF | TRBJ2-3 | TRBV5-4
CSVTSGANTGELFF | TRBJ2-2 | TRBV29-1
CASSETFSSYNEQFF | TRBJ2-1 | TRBV5-6
CASSISRAETQYF | TRBJ2-5 | TRBV19
CASSLVGVYNSPLHF | TRBJ1-6 | TRBV5-1
CASSFPGGEQFF | TRBJ2-1 | TRBV7-9
CASSSRGATEAFF | TRBJ1-1 | TRBV7-2
CASSFTSGGVPETQYF | TRBJ2-5 | TRBV5-5
CAISVRETEAFF | TRBJ1-1 | TRBV10-3
CASSPNLGALNTEAFF | TRBJ1-1 | TRBV18
CASRKGAGEQYF | TRBJ2-7 | TRBV6-5
CASSFGGYETQYF | TRBJ2-5 | TRBV7-2
CASSTDAPDRQPQHF | TRBJ1-5 | TRBV7-8